A selection of T cell receptor beta chains follows, all from one sample in a study of cytomegalovirus exposure and HLA in healthy donors. Data came from immunoSEQ multiplex PCR; TCRdb stores just in-frame clones and leaves some out. The sample holds roughly 110,000 clones, approximately 67% seen once. Sequencing used PBMCs. These receptors all stem from a man between 18 and 35 years old in good health and CMV-seropositive. Each CDR3 is given with its conserved first and last residue. A D gene is named only where the DNA matches it firmly. Clone sizes are given selectively: once, few, many, or a class where the clone is expanded.

>TRBD2|TRBJ2-1|TRBV6-4|-
TGTGCCAGCAGTCCCTCTAGCGGGGGCAACAATGAGCAGTTCTTC
CASSPSSGGNNEQFF
>TRBD1|TRBJ2-5|TRBV10-3|-
TGTGCCATCAGTAAGGGACAGCCCCAAGAGACCCAGTACTTC
CAISKGQPQETQYF
>TRBD1|TRBJ1-2|TRBV6-5|-
TGTGCCAGCAGTTACGGACAGGGAGACTATGGCTACACCTTC
CASSYGQGDYGYTF
>-|TRBJ1-2|TRBV6-4|-
TGTGCCAGCAGTGACTCGAGGAGGACTTCTTCCTATGGCTACACCTTC
CASSDSRRTSSYGYTF
>-|TRBJ2-3|TRBV9|-
TGTGCCAGCAGCTCCTTGTTGGAGACTAGCACAGATACGCAGTATTTT
CASSSLLETSTDTQYF
>-|TRBJ1-1|TRBV7-2|-
TGTGCCAGCAGCTTAGTTGGGGCCTACCGCCAAGCTTTCTTT
CASSLVGAYRQAFF
>-|TRBJ2-2|TRBV11-2|-
TGTGCCAGCAGCCAGGCCTTTTTTAAGCTGTTTTTT
CASSQAFFKLFF
>-|TRBJ1-6|TRBV5-6|-
TGTGCCAGCAGCCTCTGGACAGAAGACCCTACTTCACCCCTCCACTTT
CASSLWTEDPTSPLHF
>TRBD1|TRBJ1-1|TRBV7-9|few
TGTGCCAGCAGCGTGACCGGGACAGGTGAAGCTTTCTTT
CASSVTGTGEAFF
>TRBD1|TRBJ2-2|TRBV4-1|-
TGCGCCAGCAGCCCTGGACAGGGGTTGACCGGGGAGCTGTTTTTT
CASSPGQGLTGELFF
>-|TRBJ1-1|TRBV5-6|-
TGTGCCAGCAGCTTAGATGGCAGGGACACTGAAGCTTTCTTT
CASSLDGRDTEAFF
>TRBD2|TRBJ2-2|TRBV4-1|-
TGCGCCAGCAGCCATGGCCGAACTAGCGGTAACACCGGGGAGCTGTTTTTT
CASSHGRTSGNTGELFF
>-|TRBJ2-1|TRBV5-6|few
TGTGCCAGCAGTTCACCACCTGGGCGGCAGTTCTTC
CASSSPPGRQFF
>-|TRBJ1-2|TRBV14|few
TGTGCCAGCAGCCAAGTTCATGCGGGGAACTATGGCTACACCTTC
CASSQVHAGNYGYTF
>-|TRBJ2-1|TRBV6-4|-
TGTGCCAGCAGTGTCGAAGGGGGACAAGCGTACAATGAGCAGTTCTTC
CASSVEGGQAYNEQFF
>TRBD2|TRBJ2-5|TRBV6-1|-
TGTGCCAGCAGACGTACTAGCGGGGCTGAGACCCAGTACTTC
CASRRTSGAETQYF
>TRBD2|TRBJ2-7|TRBV28|-
TGTGCCAGCAGTTTTGGGCGGGAGACCTACGAGCAGTACTTC
CASSFGRETYEQYF
>TRBD2|TRBJ2-5|TRBV18|few
TGTGCCAGCTCACCAGAAGCGGGGGGCCTGGGGACCCAGTACTTC
CASSPEAGGLGTQYF
>-|TRBJ1-5|TRBV19|-
TGTGCCAGTAGTACCGGACAGAGCAATCAGCCCCAGCATTTT
CASSTGQSNQPQHF
>-|TRBJ2-1|TRBV19|-
TGTGCCAGTAGTTGGGGACGGGAGACCTACAATGAGCAGTTCTTC
CASSWGRETYNEQFF
>-|TRBJ1-6|TRBV29-1|-
TGCAGCGTTGGTCGAGACAGAACTAATTCACCCCTCCACTTT
CSVGRDRTNSPLHF
>TRBD1|TRBJ1-3|TRBV6-1|-
TGTGCCAGCAGTAACACAGGGGACTCTGGAAACACCATATATTTT
CASSNTGDSGNTIYF
>-|TRBJ2-5|TRBV6-1|few
TGTGCCAGCAGTGACGGGTTCTACCAAGAGACCCAGTACTTC
CASSDGFYQETQYF
>-|TRBJ1-2|TRBV6-1|-
TGTGCCAGCGAGGCTGGCGGGGGAGGGCACTATGGCTACACCTTC
CASEAGGGGHYGYTF
>TRBD1|TRBJ1-5|TRBV7-8|-
TGTGCCAGCAGCCCTAGGACAGGAAATACCGGAGGCGGGCCCCAGCATTTT
CASSPRTGNTGGGPQHF
>TRBD1|TRBJ2-5|TRBV5-1|few
TGCGCCAGCAGCATTGGGACAGGGTCACAGACCCAGTACTTC
CASSIGTGSQTQYF
>TRBD2|TRBJ2-3|TRBV6-1|few
TGTGCCAGCAGTGAACGGCTAGCGGTGTTTTTAACCACAGATACGCAGTATTTT
CASSERLAVFLTTDTQYF
>-|TRBJ2-4|TRBV5-8|-
TGTGCCAGCAAACTGCCTGCCAAAAACATTCAGTACTTC
CASKLPAKNIQYF
>-|TRBJ1-3|TRBV5-6|-
TGTGCCAGCAGCTTGGTGGCCGCTTCTGGAAACACCATATATTTT
CASSLVAASGNTIYF
>-|TRBJ2-7|TRBV11-2|-
TGTGCCAGCAGCTTAGGTGTCGGAGGTCCTAGCTCCTACGAGCAGTACTTC
CASSLGVGGPSSYEQYF
>TRBD2|TRBJ2-5|TRBV5-1|-
TGCGCCAGCAGCTCCATCTATACTAGCGGGGTACAAGAGACCCAGTACTTC
CASSSIYTSGVQETQYF
>-|TRBJ2-7|TRBV5-1|-
TGCGCCAGCAGCTTGGCCCCCGGTACCTACTACGAGCAGTACTTC
CASSLAPGTYYEQYF
>-|TRBJ2-2|TRBV6-5|few
TGTGCCAGCAGTTACCCGGAGACCGGGGAGCTGTTTTTT
CASSYPETGELFF
>-|TRBJ1-2|TRBV6-1|once
TGTGCCAGCGGCCTTACAGGACCTTATGGCTACACCTTC
CASGLTGPYGYTF
>-|TRBJ1-1|TRBV7-9|few
TGTGCCAGCAGCTCGGGACAGAACACTGAAGCTTTCTTT
CASSSGQNTEAFF
>-|TRBJ1-5|TRBV19|once
TGTGCCAGTAGTATGGGGCAACGGCAGCCCCAGCATTTT
CASSMGQRQPQHF
>-|TRBJ2-2|TRBV2|-
TGTGCCAGCAGTGAAGGGCACGTGGCCCCGGGGGAGCTGTTTTTT
CASSEGHVAPGELFF
>-|TRBJ2-1|TRBV10-2|-
TGCGCCAGCATTGCGGTACCATTGGCCAATGAGCAGTTCTTC
CASIAVPLANEQFF
>TRBD1|TRBJ2-2|TRBV2|-
TGTGCCAGCAGTGAAAATTCGGTGACAGGGGGCACCGGGGAGCTGTTTTTT
CASSENSVTGGTGELFF
>-|TRBJ1-1|TRBV19|-
TGTGCCAGTAGTACGATACAGTTAAGCACTGAAGCTTTCTTT
CASSTIQLSTEAFF
>TRBD1|TRBJ2-3|TRBV7-9|-
TGTGCCAGCAGCTTAGGAATTTTGCACCGGGACAGTGCCACAGATACGCAGTATTTT
CASSLGILHRDSATDTQYF
>TRBD1|TRBJ2-6|TRBV19|-
TGTGCCAGTAGCCCCGGGACAGGGTCCTCTGGGGCCAACGTCCTGACTTTC
CASSPGTGSSGANVLTF
>-|TRBJ1-6|TRBV5-6|-
TGTGCCAGCAGCTTCGGGGGTCGCACCTATAATTCACCCCTCCACTTT
CASSFGGRTYNSPLHF
>-|TRBJ1-4|TRBV7-3|-
TGTGCCAGCAGCGCCGCGGGACCTGAAAAACTGTTTTTT
CASSAAGPEKLFF
>TRBD1|TRBJ2-3|TRBV5-6|-
TGTGCCAGCAGCTATGGACAGGAGAGCACAGATACGCAGTATTTT
CASSYGQESTDTQYF
>-|TRBJ2-7|TRBV30|-
TGTGCCTGGAGTGTACGGGGGGCCCAGGCCCACGAGCAGTACTTC
CAWSVRGAQAHEQYF
>-|TRBJ1-4|TRBV4-2|-
TGTGCCAGCAGCCAAGATAGGCGCGGCAGGGGACACGAAAAACTGTTTTTT
CASSQDRRGRGHEKLFF
>-|TRBJ2-4|TRBV5-1|-
TGCGCCAGCAGCTTGGGGTCGGAAAACATTCAGTACTTC
CASSLGSENIQYF
>-|TRBJ2-5|TRBV27|-
TGTGCCAGCAGTGTACAAGAGACCCAGTACTTC
CASSVQETQYF
>-|TRBJ2-1|TRBV5-4|-
TGTGCCAGCAGCATGCCAACCGGGACAAACAATGAGCAGTTCTTC
CASSMPTGTNNEQFF
>TRBD1|TRBJ2-3|TRBV5-6|-
TGTGCCAGCAGCTGGTCCGTGGGACAGGGGGCCCCAGATACGCAGTATTTT
CASSWSVGQGAPDTQYF
>-|TRBJ1-1|TRBV6-5|few
TGTGCCAGCAGTTCACAGGGAGAAGGAACTTTCTTT
CASSSQGEGTFF
>TRBD1|TRBJ2-2|TRBV9|few
TGTGCCAGCTGGAGACAGGGAGACACAAAGATCGGGGAGCTGTTTTTT
CASWRQGDTKIGELFF
>TRBD1|TRBJ1-1|TRBV4-1|-
TGCGCCACCTCCAGGGGGCTGTGGACTGAAGCTTTCTTT
CATSRGLWTEAFF
>-|TRBJ2-1|TRBV19|few
TGTGCCAGTAGTATAGGGGGGCAGGTTCGGACAAATGAGCAGTTCTTC
CASSIGGQVRTNEQFF